This T cell receptor (beta chain) was obtained from a study of identical twins. For this clonotype: What it binds is unknown.

Looked up from germline, CDR1 is MGHRA and CDR2 is YSYEKL. Trimming cost V 0 bases and J 4 bases, with 15 bases left between them. The CDR3 totals 17 residues. Study-level results: Sequences that were beta out-of-frame showed weaker excess twin sharing.

TCRdb re-called the 5' RACE reads with MiXCR, one entry per CDR3 protein. The sample has approximately 410,000 distinct CDR3 sequences; around 18% are singletons. Sequencing input: naive T cells sorted from blood. The chain is built from TRBV4-1 and TRBJ2-2; D is perhaps TRBD1 (6 bases). The clonotype was recovered from a man over 45 in good health. This CDR3 is CASSQDGTGLGTGELFF. The CDR3 DNA sequence: TGCGCCAGCAGCCAAGATGGAACAGGGTTGGGCACCGGGGAGCTGTTTTTT.